Reported below is one TCR beta chain. The antigen remains unidentified. This entry is derived from a study of T cell responses to AZD1222 COVID-19 vaccine. Whole-study findings and limits: Sampled repertoires all dated from after the peak T cell response. Among those given AZD1222, only 6 or 7 were seropositive at baseline.

Produced via immunoSEQ multiplex PCR; TCRdb's table is partial and in-frame only. This sample has about 150,000 clones, with about nine tenths found just once. This receptor was taken from an adult who received the AZD1222 COVID-19 vaccine. The material was peripheral blood, obtained 28 days after the second AZD1222 dose.

The CDR3 is CAWTPTGTEAFF. The CDR3 DNA is TGTGCCTGGACCCCGACGGGGACTGAAGCTTTCTTT. The genes are TRBV30 and TRBJ1-1; D is unresolved. With 4 bases removed from V and 5 bases from J, the gap between germline ends came to 11 bases. The CDR3 runs to 12 residues. CDR1 and CDR2 (germline): GTSNPN, SVGIG (reference sequence).